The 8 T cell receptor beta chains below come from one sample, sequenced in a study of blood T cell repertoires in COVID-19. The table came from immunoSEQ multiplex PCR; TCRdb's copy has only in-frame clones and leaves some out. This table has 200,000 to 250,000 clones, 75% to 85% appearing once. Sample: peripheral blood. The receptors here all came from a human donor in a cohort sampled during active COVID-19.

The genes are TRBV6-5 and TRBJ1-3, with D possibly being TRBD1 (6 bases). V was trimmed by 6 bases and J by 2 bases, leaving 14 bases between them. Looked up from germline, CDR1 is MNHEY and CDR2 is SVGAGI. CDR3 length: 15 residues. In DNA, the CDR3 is TGTGCCAGCAGCTATTCCGGGACAACTGGAAACACCATATATTTT. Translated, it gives CASSYSGTTGNTIYF.

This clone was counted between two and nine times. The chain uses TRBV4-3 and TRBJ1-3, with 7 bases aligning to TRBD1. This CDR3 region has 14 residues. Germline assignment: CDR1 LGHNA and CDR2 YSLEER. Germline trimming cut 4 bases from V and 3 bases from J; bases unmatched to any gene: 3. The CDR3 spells CASSPRTGGNTIYF. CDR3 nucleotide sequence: TGCGCCAGCAGCCCCCGGACAGGTGGAAACACCATATATTTT.

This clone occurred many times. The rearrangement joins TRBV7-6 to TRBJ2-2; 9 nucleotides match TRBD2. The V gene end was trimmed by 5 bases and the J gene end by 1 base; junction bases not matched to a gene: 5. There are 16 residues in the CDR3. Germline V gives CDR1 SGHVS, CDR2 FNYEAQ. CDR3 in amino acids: CASSPIAGENTGELFF. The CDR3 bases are TGTGCCAGCAGCCCTATAGCGGGAGAGAACACCGGGGAGCTGTTTTTT.

CDR3 protein: CASSPKPPEQYF. For the CDR3, the DNA is TGTGCCAGCTCTCCTAAGCCACCCGAGCAGTACTTC. This sequence joins TRBV18 and TRBJ2-7, with unresolved D. V lost 6 bases and J lost 6, with 12 bases in between. The germline CDR1 and CDR2 sequences are KGHSH and LQKENI. The CDR3 is 12 residues long.

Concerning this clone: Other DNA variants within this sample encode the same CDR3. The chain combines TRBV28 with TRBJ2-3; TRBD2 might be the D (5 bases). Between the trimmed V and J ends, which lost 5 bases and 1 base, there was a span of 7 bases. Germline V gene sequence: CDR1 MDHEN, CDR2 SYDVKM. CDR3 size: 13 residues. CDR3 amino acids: CASSLGGTDTQYF. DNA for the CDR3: TGTGCCAGCAGTCTCGGGGGCACAGATACGCAGTATTTT.

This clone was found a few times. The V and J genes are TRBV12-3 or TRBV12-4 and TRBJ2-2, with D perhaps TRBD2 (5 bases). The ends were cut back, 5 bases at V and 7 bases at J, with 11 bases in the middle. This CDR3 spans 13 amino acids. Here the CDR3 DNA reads TGTGCCAGCAGTCTTCGGGATAACGGGGAGCTGTTTTTT. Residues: CASSLRDNGELFF.

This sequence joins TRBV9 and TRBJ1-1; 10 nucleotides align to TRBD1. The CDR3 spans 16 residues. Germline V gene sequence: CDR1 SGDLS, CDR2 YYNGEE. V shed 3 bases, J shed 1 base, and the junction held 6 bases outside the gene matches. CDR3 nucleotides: TGTGCCAGCAGCGAGACGACAGGGGGCGGGAACACTGAAGCTTTCTTT. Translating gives CASSETTGGGNTEAFF.

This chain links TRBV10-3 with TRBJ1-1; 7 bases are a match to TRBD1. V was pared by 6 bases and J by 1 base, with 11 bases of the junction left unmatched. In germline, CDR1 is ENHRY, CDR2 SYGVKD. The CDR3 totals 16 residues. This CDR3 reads CAISPSLTGRNTEAFF. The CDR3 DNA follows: TGTGCCATCAGCCCTTCCTTGACAGGGCGGAACACTGAAGCTTTCTTT.